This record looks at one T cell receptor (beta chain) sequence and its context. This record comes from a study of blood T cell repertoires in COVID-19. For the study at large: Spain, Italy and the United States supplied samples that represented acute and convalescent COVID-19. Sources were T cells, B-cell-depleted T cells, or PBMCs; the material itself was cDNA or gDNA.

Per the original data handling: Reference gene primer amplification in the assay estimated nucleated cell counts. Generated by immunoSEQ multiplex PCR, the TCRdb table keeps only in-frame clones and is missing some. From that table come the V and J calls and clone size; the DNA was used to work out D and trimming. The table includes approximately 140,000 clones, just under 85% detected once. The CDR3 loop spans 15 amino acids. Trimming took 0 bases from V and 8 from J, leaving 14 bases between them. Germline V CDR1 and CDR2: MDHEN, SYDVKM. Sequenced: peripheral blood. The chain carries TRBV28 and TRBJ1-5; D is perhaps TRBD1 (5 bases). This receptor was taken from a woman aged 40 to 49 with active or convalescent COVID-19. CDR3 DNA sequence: TGTGCCAGCAGTTTATGGTCGTCAGGGTGGGAGCCCCAGCATTTT. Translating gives CASSLWSSGWEPQHF.